A selection of T cell receptor beta chains follows, all from one sample in a study of neurological immune-mediated disorders. TCRdb itself ran the 5' RACE reads through MiXCR, one entry per CDR3 protein. Among 45,000 to 65,000 distinct CDR3 sequences listed, about 4.2% were seen once. Material: PBMCs. Every receptor here comes from a man between 50 and 59 years old with multiple sclerosis. The CDR3 runs from the conserved cysteine through the conserved F or W. Fields, in order: D gene, V gene, clone size, J gene, CDR3 protein, CDR3 DNA. The D gene is left open where the match is weak. Not all rows give a size; the values are once, few, many and, for expanded clones, a class.

d_gene: .; v_gene: TRBV5-1; abundance: many; j_gene: TRBJ1-1; CDR3aa: CASSPRGTEAFF; CDR3nt: TGCGCCAGCAGCCCCCGAGGCACTGAAGCTTTCTTT
d_gene: TRBD2; v_gene: TRBV29-1; abundance: many; j_gene: TRBJ2-3; CDR3aa: CSVTGTRTVNTQYF; CDR3nt: TGCAGCGTGACCGGGACTAGGACAGTCAATACGCAGTATTTT
d_gene: .; v_gene: TRBV5-1; abundance: .; j_gene: TRBJ1-6; CDR3aa: CASRNKINSPLHF; CDR3nt: TGCGCCAGCAGAAACAAAATAAATTCACCCCTCCACTTT
d_gene: .; v_gene: TRBV20-1; abundance: many; j_gene: TRBJ2-2; CDR3aa: CSARDGAGELFF; CDR3nt: TGCAGTGCTAGAGATGGGGCGGGGGAGCTGTTTTTT
d_gene: .; v_gene: TRBV7-8; abundance: many; j_gene: TRBJ1-5; CDR3aa: CASRRRAYRDHSNQPQHF; CDR3nt: TGTGCCAGCAGACGTAGAGCATACCGGGACCATAGCAATCAGCCCCAGCATTTT
d_gene: .; v_gene: TRBV5-5; abundance: many; j_gene: TRBJ2-1; CDR3aa: CASRLGSTGEQFF; CDR3nt: TGTGCCAGCCGGCTGGGTTCAACTGGTGAGCAGTTCTTC
d_gene: TRBD1; v_gene: TRBV27; abundance: many; j_gene: TRBJ1-1; CDR3aa: CASSPYRGGMVTEAFF; CDR3nt: TGTGCCAGCAGTCCCTACAGGGGAGGGATGGTCACTGAAGCTTTCTTT
d_gene: .; v_gene: TRBV12-3/TRBV12-4; abundance: few; j_gene: TRBJ1-4; CDR3aa: CASSPTWGGGEKLFF; CDR3nt: TGTGCCAGCAGCCCGACGTGGGGGGGCGGTGAAAAACTGTTTTTT
d_gene: TRBD1; v_gene: TRBV5-1; abundance: many; j_gene: TRBJ1-4; CDR3aa: CASSELQGADEKLFF; CDR3nt: TGCGCCAGCAGCGAACTACAGGGGGCTGATGAAAAACTGTTTTTT
d_gene: .; v_gene: TRBV5-1; abundance: .; j_gene: TRBJ1-5; CDR3aa: CASSLGGGDQPQNF; CDR3nt: TGCGCCAGCAGCTTGGGGGGTGGGGATCAGCCCCAGAATTTT
d_gene: .; v_gene: TRBV29-1; abundance: many; j_gene: TRBJ1-1; CDR3aa: CSVGQTAFF; CDR3nt: TGCAGCGTTGGGCAGACAGCTTTCTTT
d_gene: .; v_gene: TRBV18; abundance: many; j_gene: TRBJ2-7; CDR3aa: CASSTGPSSYEQYF; CDR3nt: TGTGCCAGCTCAACGGGACCTAGCTCCTACGAGCAGTACTTC
d_gene: .; v_gene: TRBV20-1; abundance: many; j_gene: TRBJ1-3; CDR3aa: CSAAVPTGNTIYF; CDR3nt: TGCAGTGCGGCTGTCCCGACCGGAAACACCATATATTTT
d_gene: TRBD1; v_gene: TRBV12-3/TRBV12-4; abundance: .; j_gene: TRBJ1-2; CDR3aa: CASRDAPGTGTNYGYTF; CDR3nt: TGTGCCAGCAGGGACGCCCCCGGGACAGGGACTAACTATGGCTACACCTTC
d_gene: .; v_gene: TRBV28; abundance: many; j_gene: TRBJ1-5; CDR3aa: CASRASGTSQPQNF; CDR3nt: TGTGCCAGCAGGGCTTCAGGGACTTCTCAGCCCCAGAATTTT
d_gene: .; v_gene: TRBV19; abundance: .; j_gene: TRBJ1-1; CDR3aa: CASSIRGAEAFF; CDR3nt: TGTGCCAGTAGTATCCGGGGTGCTGAAGCTTTCTTT
d_gene: .; v_gene: TRBV4-1; abundance: many; j_gene: TRBJ2-3; CDR3aa: CASSQMSGSSTDTQYF; CDR3nt: TGCGCCAGCAGCCAAATGTCGGGGTCTAGCACAGATACGCAGTATTTT
d_gene: .; v_gene: TRBV7-2; abundance: many; j_gene: TRBJ2-2; CDR3aa: CASSWVVQSPGELFF; CDR3nt: TGTGCCAGCAGCTGGGTCGTACAATCTCCCGGGGAGCTGTTTTTT
d_gene: TRBD1; v_gene: TRBV5-1; abundance: many; j_gene: TRBJ1-2; CDR3aa: CASSFGTDYGYTF; CDR3nt: TGCGCCAGCAGCTTCGGGACAGACTATGGCTACACCTTC
d_gene: .; v_gene: TRBV5-1; abundance: many; j_gene: TRBJ1-1; CDR3aa: CASSLAGTVNTEAFF; CDR3nt: TGCGCCAGCAGCTTGGCGGGGACGGTGAACACTGAAGCTTTCTTT
d_gene: .; v_gene: TRBV6-5; abundance: few; j_gene: TRBJ2-7; CDR3aa: CASSRPFGNEQYF; CDR3nt: TGTGCCAGCAGTCGACCGTTCGGGAACGAGCAGTACTTC
d_gene: .; v_gene: TRBV28; abundance: .; j_gene: TRBJ2-7; CDR3aa: CASSGQSYEQYF; CDR3nt: TGTGCCAGCAGTGGACAGTCCTACGAGCAGTACTTC
d_gene: .; v_gene: TRBV6-5; abundance: many; j_gene: TRBJ2-5; CDR3aa: CASSYSRRSETQYF; CDR3nt: TGTGCCAGCAGTTACTCGAGAAGATCCGAGACCCAGTACTTC
d_gene: .; v_gene: TRBV18; abundance: many; j_gene: TRBJ2-1; CDR3aa: CASSPGTAYNEQFF; CDR3nt: TGTGCCAGCTCACCAGGGACGGCCTACAATGAGCAGTTCTTC
d_gene: TRBD2; v_gene: TRBV10-3; abundance: few; j_gene: TRBJ2-7; CDR3aa: CAISDAWTSGSYEQYF; CDR3nt: TGTGCCATCAGTGATGCCTGGACTAGCGGGTCCTACGAGCAGTACTTC
d_gene: TRBD1; v_gene: TRBV11-1; abundance: many; j_gene: TRBJ2-2; CDR3aa: CASSPGQGEDTGELFF; CDR3nt: TGTGCCAGCAGCCCGGGACAGGGAGAAGACACCGGGGAGCTGTTTTTT
d_gene: TRBD1; v_gene: TRBV29-1; abundance: many; j_gene: TRBJ2-5; CDR3aa: CSVEQGQGHSETQYF; CDR3nt: TGCAGCGTTGAACAGGGACAGGGCCATTCAGAGACCCAGTACTTC
d_gene: .; v_gene: TRBV21-1; abundance: few; j_gene: TRBJ2-1; CDR3aa: CASSKALAGGNHSYNEQFF; CDR3nt: TGTGCCAGCAGCAAAGCGCTGGCGGGGGGGAACCACTCCTACAATGAGCAGTTCTTC
d_gene: TRBD1; v_gene: TRBV15; abundance: many; j_gene: TRBJ1-5; CDR3aa: CATSRQGGPQPQHF; CDR3nt: TGTGCCACCAGCAGACAGGGGGGACCTCAGCCCCAGCATTTT
d_gene: .; v_gene: TRBV9; abundance: many; j_gene: TRBJ2-3; CDR3aa: CASSADLQLSPTQYF; CDR3nt: TGTGCCAGCAGCGCCGACTTACAGTTAAGTCCTACGCAGTATTTT
d_gene: .; v_gene: TRBV5-1; abundance: .; j_gene: TRBJ1-2; CDR3aa: CASSFWDLGNYGYTF; CDR3nt: TGCGCCAGCAGCTTCTGGGACCTCGGGAACTATGGCTACACCTTC
d_gene: TRBD1; v_gene: TRBV20-1; abundance: .; j_gene: TRBJ2-3; CDR3aa: CSARDTTGGEDTQYF; CDR3nt: TGCAGTGCTAGAGACACTACAGGGGGCGAAGATACGCAGTATTTT
d_gene: TRBD1; v_gene: TRBV20-1; abundance: many; j_gene: TRBJ2-7; CDR3aa: CSAGVTGGAGEQYF; CDR3nt: TGCAGTGCTGGGGTGACAGGGGGCGCGGGGGAGCAGTACTTC
d_gene: .; v_gene: TRBV5-1; abundance: many; j_gene: TRBJ2-7; CDR3aa: CASSLSPSYEQYF; CDR3nt: TGCGCCAGCAGCTTGTCCCCGTCCTACGAGCAGTACTTC
d_gene: TRBD2; v_gene: TRBV5-1; abundance: many; j_gene: TRBJ2-5; CDR3aa: CASSTGTSGGGETQYF; CDR3nt: TGCGCCAGCAGCACGGGGACTAGCGGGGGCGGAGAGACCCAGTACTTC
d_gene: TRBD2; v_gene: TRBV7-6; abundance: many; j_gene: TRBJ2-2; CDR3aa: CASSGLAGRGGELFF; CDR3nt: TGTGCCAGCAGCGGACTAGCGGGAAGGGGCGGGGAGCTGTTTTTT
d_gene: TRBD2; v_gene: TRBV5-1; abundance: many; j_gene: TRBJ2-2; CDR3aa: CASSLPRTSGGADTGELFF; CDR3nt: TGCGCCAGCAGCCTCCCCAGGACTAGCGGGGGGGCGGACACCGGGGAGCTGTTTTTT
d_gene: TRBD1; v_gene: TRBV20-1; abundance: many; j_gene: TRBJ2-7; CDR3aa: CSAAIQVPGGHEQYF; CDR3nt: TGCAGTGCCGCAATACAGGTTCCAGGGGGCCACGAGCAGTACTTC
d_gene: .; v_gene: TRBV5-1; abundance: many; j_gene: TRBJ2-7; CDR3aa: CASSSDLGAATYEQYF; CDR3nt: TGCGCCAGCAGCTCGGATCTTGGAGCCGCTACCTACGAGCAGTACTTC
d_gene: TRBD2; v_gene: TRBV5-1; abundance: many; j_gene: TRBJ2-1; CDR3aa: CASSFHRLAGGPYSYNEQFF; CDR3nt: TGCGCCAGCAGCTTTCATCGACTAGCGGGAGGCCCATACTCCTACAATGAGCAGTTCTTC
d_gene: TRBD1; v_gene: TRBV12-3/TRBV12-4; abundance: many; j_gene: TRBJ1-1; CDR3aa: CASSSRDSKIEAFF; CDR3nt: TGTGCCAGCAGTTCTCGGGACAGTAAGATTGAAGCTTTCTTT
d_gene: .; v_gene: TRBV20-1; abundance: many; j_gene: TRBJ2-3; CDR3aa: CSARDPPDTQYF; CDR3nt: TGCAGTGCTAGAGACCCCCCAGATACGCAGTATTTT
d_gene: .; v_gene: TRBV29-1; abundance: few; j_gene: TRBJ1-6; CDR3aa: CSVSYRNNSPLNF; CDR3nt: TGCAGCGTTTCGTACAGGAATAATTCACCCCTCAACTTT
d_gene: .; v_gene: TRBV7-9; abundance: many; j_gene: TRBJ2-3; CDR3aa: CASSLSAGPLTDTQYF; CDR3nt: TGTGCCAGCAGCTTATCGGCGGGACCGCTCACAGATACGCAGTATTTT
d_gene: .; v_gene: TRBV7-9; abundance: few; j_gene: TRBJ2-5; CDR3aa: CASSLSDRKETQYF; CDR3nt: TGTGCCAGCAGCTTATCCGACAGGAAAGAGACCCAGTACTTC
d_gene: TRBD1; v_gene: TRBV20-1; abundance: many; j_gene: TRBJ1-6; CDR3aa: CSASVEGGPGSPLHF; CDR3nt: TGCAGTGCTAGCGTCGAAGGGGGCCCTGGTTCACCCCTCCACTTT
d_gene: TRBD1; v_gene: TRBV4-1; abundance: .; j_gene: TRBJ2-3; CDR3aa: CASSAPGTGIADTQYF; CDR3nt: TGCGCCAGCAGCGCCCCCGGGACAGGCATCGCAGATACGCAGTATTTT
d_gene: .; v_gene: TRBV20-1; abundance: many; j_gene: TRBJ2-3; CDR3aa: CSAPSRERATDTQYF; CDR3nt: TGCAGTGCCCCGTCCCGGGAAAGGGCCACAGATACGCAGTATTTT
d_gene: .; v_gene: TRBV29-1; abundance: many; j_gene: TRBJ2-5; CDR3aa: CSVDEGLGQETQYF; CDR3nt: TGCAGCGTTGACGAGGGGCTGGGGCAAGAGACCCAGTACTTC
d_gene: TRBD1; v_gene: TRBV20-1; abundance: .; j_gene: TRBJ2-5; CDR3aa: CSARDRGAETQYF; CDR3nt: TGCAGTGCAAGGGACAGGGGAGCGGAGACCCAGTACTTC
d_gene: .; v_gene: TRBV12-3/TRBV12-4; abundance: many; j_gene: TRBJ1-1; CDR3aa: CASREGGNTEAFF; CDR3nt: TGTGCCAGCAGGGAGGGGGGAAACACTGAAGCTTTCTTT
d_gene: .; v_gene: TRBV5-1; abundance: many; j_gene: TRBJ1-1; CDR3aa: CASSLARGANTEAFF; CDR3nt: TGCGCCAGCAGCTTGGCCAGGGGCGCGAACACTGAAGCTTTCTTT
d_gene: .; v_gene: TRBV20-1; abundance: many; j_gene: TRBJ1-1; CDR3aa: CSARGGKGTEAFF; CDR3nt: TGCAGTGCTAGGGGGGGAAAGGGCACTGAAGCTTTCTTT
d_gene: .; v_gene: TRBV12-3/TRBV12-4; abundance: many; j_gene: TRBJ1-2; CDR3aa: CASSKTGNYTF; CDR3nt: TGTGCCAGCAGCAAGACAGGAAACTACACCTTC
d_gene: .; v_gene: TRBV25-1; abundance: many; j_gene: TRBJ2-3; CDR3aa: CASSELGVGGTDTQYF; CDR3nt: TGTGCCAGCAGTGAATTAGGGGTTGGAGGCACAGATACGCAGTATTTT
d_gene: .; v_gene: TRBV6-2/TRBV6-3; abundance: many; j_gene: TRBJ2-7; CDR3aa: CASSYDLSYEQYF; CDR3nt: TGTGCCAGCAGTTACGACTTATCCTACGAGCAGTACTTC
d_gene: .; v_gene: TRBV20-1; abundance: many; j_gene: TRBJ1-5; CDR3aa: CSAKGGSNQPQHF; CDR3nt: TGCAGTGCTAAAGGGGGAAGCAATCAGCCCCAGCATTTT